These 14 T cell receptor beta chains came from one sample sequenced in a study of T cells after yellow fever vaccination. A single record per CDR3 protein comes from TCRdb applying MiXCR to the 5' RACE reads. This sample has 450,000 to 550,000 distinct CDR3 sequences, with approximately 21% found just once. The sample here was PBMCs, taken 15 days after the yellow fever booster vaccination. The source is a young man who received the YFV17D yellow fever vaccine.

This clonotype was counted a few times. The rearrangement links TRBV6-5 to TRBJ2-2; D may be TRBD2 (5 bases). Germline CDR1 is MNHEY and CDR2 is SVGAGI. V lost 0 bases, J lost 6 bases, and 11 bases lay in between. The CDR3 contains 15 residues. CDR3 DNA sequence: TGTGCCAGCAGTTACTCGAACGGGATCGCCGGGGAGCTGTTTTTT. This codes for CASSYSNGIAGELFF.

This clonotype turned up a few times. This sequence joins TRBV29-1 and TRBJ2-3, with D uncertain. V lost 6 bases and J lost 2, with 6 bases in between. The CDR3 is made up of 11 amino acids. Germline CDR1 reads SQVTM; CDR2 reads ANQGSEA. The CDR3 DNA sequence: TGCAGCGTGGCAGACACAGATACGCAGTATTTT. This codes for CSVADTDTQYF.

V gene TRBV20-1 combines with J gene TRBJ2-3; possible D gene TRBD2, 6 bases. V lost 1 base and J 6 bases, leaving 23 bases between the germline ends. Germline loops: CDR1 DFQATT, CDR2 SNEGSKA (reference sequence). The CDR3 contains 17 residues. CDR3 sequence (DNA): TGCAGTGCTAGAGCCTTAATTAGCGGCCCTCTTGGGGATACGCAGTATTTT. This translates into CSARALISGPLGDTQYF.

This rearrangement joins TRBV12-3 or TRBV12-4 to TRBJ2-4; D remains unclear. The germline V and J ends were trimmed by 6 bases and 0 bases, with 12 bases remaining between them. CDR3 size: 15 residues. The CDR3, as DNA: TGTGCCAGCAGCCCCACACAGTTAGCCAAAAACATTCAGTACTTC. Its protein is CASSPTQLAKNIQYF.

This clonotype has a handful of counts. This may stem from a read error, because a much larger clone lies one nucleotide away. The chain uses TRBV5-1 and TRBJ2-3; D ambiguous. The CDR3 length is 12 residues. Looked up from germline, CDR1 is SGHRS and CDR2 is YFSETQ. CDR3 protein: CASSVSTDTQYF. The CDR3 DNA is TGTGCCAGCAGTGTTAGCACAGATACGCAGTATTTT.

This clonotype is a singleton in its sample. V is TRBV12-3 or TRBV12-4 and J is TRBJ2-3, with 8 bases identical to TRBD1. The CDR3 is 14 residues long. V was clipped by 4 bases and J by 4 bases; unmatched bases: 4. CDR3 sequence reads: CASSSDRGPDTQYF. The CDR3 DNA follows: TGTGCCAGCAGTTCTGACAGGGGCCCAGATACGCAGTATTTT.

This clonotype showed up just a few times. V and J are TRBV6-2 or TRBV6-3 and TRBJ2-7; 10 bases are shared with TRBD2. This CDR3 comprises 15 residues. V lost 4 bases and J lost 5; bases outside the gene matches: 8. CDR1 is MNHEY, CDR2 SVGEGT, per germline. The CDR3 here is CASSSMTSGSHEQYF. CDR3 coding DNA: TGTGCCAGCAGTTCCATGACTAGCGGGTCTCACGAGCAGTACTTC.

The genes are TRBV30 and TRBJ2-7; 7 nucleotides align to TRBD1. Germline V gives CDR1 GTSNPN, CDR2 SVGIG (reference sequence). The V gene end was trimmed by 1 base and the J gene end by 4 bases; junction bases not matched to a gene: 10. The CDR3 spans 15 residues. CDR3 sequence (DNA): TGTGCCTGGAGTGGGACCGGGACAGAATTTTACGAGCAGTACTTC. Translating it yields CAWSGTGTEFYEQYF.

The V and J genes are TRBV19 and TRBJ2-1, with D unresolved. Trimming removed 4 bases from V and 3 bases from J, with 16 bases in between. The germline gives CDR1 LNHDA, CDR2 SQIVND (reference sequence). This CDR3 has 16 residues. CDR3 coding DNA: TGTGCCAGTAGTACCGCCGACTTTGGATACTACAATGAGCAGTTCTTC. This sequence encodes CASSTADFGYYNEQFF.

Many counts were recorded for this clonotype. This chain joins TRBV5-1 and TRBJ1-3; no clear D. The germline gives CDR1 SGHRS, CDR2 YFSETQ. V was trimmed by 0 bases and J by 4 bases, leaving 8 bases between them. The CDR3 has 14 amino acids. The CDR3: CASSLAGSGNTIYF. CDR3 nucleotides: TGCGCCAGCAGCTTGGCCGGCAGCGGAAACACCATATATTTT.

This clonotype was counted between two and nine times. This sequence joins TRBV6-1 and TRBJ2-7; TRBD2 agrees at 13 bases. The V gene end was trimmed by 5 bases and the J gene end by 7 bases; junction bases not matched to a gene: 8. Germline values: CDR1 MNHNS, CDR2 SASEGT. There are 15 residues in the CDR3. This CDR3 reads CASSRWTSGSGEQYF. In DNA form, the CDR3 reads TGTGCCAGCAGTCGATGGACTAGCGGGAGTGGTGAGCAGTACTTC.

This clonotype appeared a few times. The chain links TRBV3-1 to TRBJ2-7, with TRBD2 matching over 8 bases. Germline CDR1 and CDR2: LGHDT and YNNKEL (reference sequence). Germline trimming cut 1 base from V and 2 bases from J; bases unmatched to any gene: 13. CDR3 length: 18 residues. The CDR3, as DNA: TGTGCCAGCAGCCAAGCCTTGCCGACCGGGACTAGTCCCTACGAGCAGTACTTC. Protein product: CASSQALPTGTSPYEQYF.

A few counts support this clonotype. The CDR3 region has the DNA TGTGCCAGCAGTAAACTTTCGGGGGACCGTACGCAGTATTTT. Its translation: CASSKLSGDRTQYF. The genes are TRBV25-1 and TRBJ2-3; weak D call: TRBD2 (6 bases). The CDR3 totals 14 residues. Germline CDR1 MGHDK, CDR2 SYGVNS. V lost 5 bases and J 8 bases, leaving 17 bases between the germline ends.

In its sample, this clonotype was seen many times. The genes are TRBV7-9 and TRBJ2-7, with D perhaps given as TRBD1 or TRBD2 (6 bases each). Trimming stripped 5 bases from V and 4 bases from J, with 15 bases between. CDR3 length: 14 residues. Looked up from germline, CDR1 is SEHNR and CDR2 is FQNEAQ (reference sequence). The CDR3 region is CASSPPGGRYEQYF. DNA of the CDR3: TGTGCCAGCAGCCCTCCTGGGGGGCGTTACGAGCAGTACTTC.